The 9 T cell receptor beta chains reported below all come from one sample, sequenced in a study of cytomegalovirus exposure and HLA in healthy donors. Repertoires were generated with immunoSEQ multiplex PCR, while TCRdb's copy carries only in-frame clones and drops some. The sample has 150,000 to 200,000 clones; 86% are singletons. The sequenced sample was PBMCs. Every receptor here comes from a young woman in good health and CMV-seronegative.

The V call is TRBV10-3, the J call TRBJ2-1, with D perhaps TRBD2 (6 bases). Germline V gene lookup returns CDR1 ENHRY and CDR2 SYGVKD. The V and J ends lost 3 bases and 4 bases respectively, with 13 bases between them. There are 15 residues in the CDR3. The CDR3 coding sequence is TGTGCCATCAGTGATTTAGAGCGGGCGTACAATGAGCAGTTCTTC. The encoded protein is CAISDLERAYNEQFF.

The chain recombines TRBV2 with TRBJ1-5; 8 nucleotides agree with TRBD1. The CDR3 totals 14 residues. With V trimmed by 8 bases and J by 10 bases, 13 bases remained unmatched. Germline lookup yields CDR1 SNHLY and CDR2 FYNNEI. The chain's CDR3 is CASSGQDGISPQHF. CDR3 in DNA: TGTGCCAGCTCGGGACAGGATGGAATCAGCCCCCAGCATTTT.

The CDR3 reads CASSLSQGWGTEAFF. CDR3 sequence (DNA): TGTGCCAGCAGCTTAAGTCAGGGGTGGGGCACTGAAGCTTTCTTT. V gene TRBV7-9 combines with J gene TRBJ1-1, with D maybe TRBD1 (6 bases). V was shortened by 2 bases and J by 4 bases, with 14 bases between the two germline ends. Germline V gene sequence: CDR1 SEHNR, CDR2 FQNEAQ (reference sequence). The length of the CDR3 is 15 residues.

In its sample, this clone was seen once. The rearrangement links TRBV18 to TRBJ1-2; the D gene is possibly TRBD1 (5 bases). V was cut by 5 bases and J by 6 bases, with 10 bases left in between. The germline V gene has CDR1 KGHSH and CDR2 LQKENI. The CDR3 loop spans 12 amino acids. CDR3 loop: CASSDSGDGYTF. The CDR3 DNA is TGTGCCAGCTCAGATTCGGGGGATGGCTACACCTTC. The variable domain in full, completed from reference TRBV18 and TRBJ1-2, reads NAGVMQNPRHLVRRRGQEARLRCSPMKGHSHVYWYRQLPEEGLKFMVYLQKENIIDESGMPKERFSAEFPKEGPSILRIQQVVRGDSAAYFCASSDSGDGYTFGSGTRLTVV.

The CDR3 sequence is CASSRSPGQGSGNTIYF. In DNA form, the CDR3 reads TGTGCCAGCAGCCGAAGTCCGGGACAGGGCTCTGGAAACACCATATATTTT. The rearrangement uses TRBV5-4 and TRBJ1-3; 9 bases are shared with TRBD1. Trimming removed 4 bases from V and 0 bases from J; junction bases left unmatched: 8. From germline, CDR1 is SGHNT and CDR2 YYREEE (reference sequence). The CDR3 has 17 amino acids. Supplemented by reference TRBV5-4 and TRBJ1-3, the full variable domain reads ETGVTQSPTHLIKTRGQQVTLRCSSQSGHNTVSWYQQALGQGPQFIFQYYREEENGRGNFPPRFSGLQFPNYSSELNVNALELDDSALYLCASSRSPGQGSGNTIYFGEGSWLTVV.

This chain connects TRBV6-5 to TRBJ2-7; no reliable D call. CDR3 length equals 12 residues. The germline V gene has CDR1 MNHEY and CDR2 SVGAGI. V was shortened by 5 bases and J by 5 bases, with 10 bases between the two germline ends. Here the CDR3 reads CASSENLDEQYF. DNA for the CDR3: TGTGCCAGCAGTGAGAATCTCGACGAGCAGTACTTC.

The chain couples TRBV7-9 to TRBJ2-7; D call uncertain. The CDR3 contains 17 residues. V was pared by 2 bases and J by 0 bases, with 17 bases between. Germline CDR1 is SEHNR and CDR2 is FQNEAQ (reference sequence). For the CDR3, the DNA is TGTGCCAGCAGCTTAACAGTATGGCAGGCCAGCTCCTACGAGCAGTACTTC. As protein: CASSLTVWQASSYEQYF.

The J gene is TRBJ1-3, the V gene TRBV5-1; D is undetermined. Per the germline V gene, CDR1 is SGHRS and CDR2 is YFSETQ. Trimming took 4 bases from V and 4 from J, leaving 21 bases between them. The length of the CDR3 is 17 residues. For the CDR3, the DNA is TGCGCCAGCAGCGTTCAAACGCAAACCACGCGAGGAAACACCATATATTTT. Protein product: CASSVQTQTTRGNTIYF.

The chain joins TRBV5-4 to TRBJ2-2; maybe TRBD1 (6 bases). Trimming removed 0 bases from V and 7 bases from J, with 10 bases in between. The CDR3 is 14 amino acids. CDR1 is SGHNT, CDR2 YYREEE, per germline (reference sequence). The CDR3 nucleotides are TGTGCCAGCAGCTTGGGGGGGCAAATCGGGGAGCTGTTTTTT. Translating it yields CASSLGGQIGELFF.